This TCR beta chain was sequenced during a study of identical twins. Regarding the study as a whole: Rather than following the same donors, the conclusions depended on cross-sectional statistical analysis.

One entry per CDR3 protein results from TCRdb running MiXCR on the 5' RACE reads. The sample shows 450,000 to 500,000 distinct CDR3 sequences, about 13% of them seen only once. This clonotype came up a few times. Its antigen remains unknown. The sample also formed part of further work on yellow fever vaccine responses in identical twins.

This clonotype was obtained from a woman between 18 and 29 years old in good health. Sequencing input: CD4+ T cells sorted from blood.

CDR3 sequence reads: CSVEEAGAGETQYF. The CDR3 DNA sequence: TGCAGCGTTGAAGAAGCGGGGGCCGGGGAGACCCAGTACTTC. The chain has TRBV29-1 and TRBJ2-5; the match to TRBD2 covers 8 bases. J gave up 5 bases and V 0 bases, and 5 bases lay outside the gene matches. The CDR3 has 14 residues. Germline V CDR1 and CDR2: SQVTM, ANQGSEA.